This record looks at one TCR beta chain sequence and its context. There are a few counts of this clone. The clone's antigen remains unknown. No clone much larger than this one lies a single base away; base qualities are absent. TCRbeta CDR3 regions were amplified from genomic DNA using the immunoSEQ Assay, a bias-controlled multiplex PCR. In the authors' own workflow: The number of nucleated cells in each sample was estimated by amplification of reference gene primers within the assay. To quantify the absolute abundance of each unique TCRbeta CDR3 rearrangement, sequence reads were collapsed and filtered. For each sample, productive Simpson clonality was calculated as the square root of Simpson's diversity index over productive rearrangements. Drawn from immuneACCESS, this table holds only the in-frame rearrangements with V and J called that TCRdb kept. Clones are partly lost; checked studies trace under half to an unresolved V gene and leave the rest unexplained. V and J calls and clone size are as listed in that table; D and trimming were resolved from the DNA. Present in this sample are about 410,000 clones, 86% of which were seen just once. Approximately 1.5% of the sample goes to the ten largest clones.

Collaborating institutions collected whole blood in K2EDTA tubes following their own protocols. For TCRbeta analysis, collaborators shipped samples in one of three forms: frozen whole blood, isolated PBMCs, or DNA extracted from either of those sample types. The germline V gene specifies SNHLY as CDR1 and FYNNEI as CDR2. The CDR3 spans 16 residues, from the cysteine through the phenylalanine. Solely the CDR3 DNA is kept, with 48 bases framed from the first base. V is pruned by 6 bases and J by 3 bases, leaving 9 bases of the junction without a gene match. These data are taken from a study of blood T cell repertoires in COVID-19 (dated by TCRdb to the early 2020s). At the level of the whole study: The collaborator samples originated in the United States, Italy and Spain and spanned the acute and convalescent phases of COVID-19. The samples were drawn from two sources: the first 160 participants of the ongoing ImmuneRACE study, and 1,200 or so subjects contributed by 6 global collaborators. The repertoires were released in a freely available public database intended as a resource for research on the immune response to SARS-CoV-2. The prospective study material was composed of cDNA or gDNA derived from T cells, B-cell-depleted T cells, or PBMCs. Sample metadata almost always included a de-identified subject ID, COVID-19 status, age in years and sex. Deeply sampled blood TCRbeta repertoires from subjects exposed to, actively infected with, or recovered from COVID-19 were included in the dataset. Where HLA class I and class II types were available, the types were taken from metadata supplied by the sample provider, not from assay-based typing.

General study outcomes and caveats: Clinical and demographic metadata were provided uncurated, with the amount varying by source and participant.

The V and J segments used are TRBV2 and TRBJ1-5, with 9 bases in between that match TRBD1. This TCR came from a woman under 40 with active or convalescent COVID-19. The material sequenced was peripheral blood. Here is the DNA: TGTGCCAGCAGAAACGGGACAGGGCTTGCCAATCAGCCCCAGCATTTT. Its translation reads: CASRNGTGLANQPQHF.